This is a list of T cell receptor beta chains from one sample in a study of shared clonotypes between healthy human individuals. Repertoires were generated with immunoSEQ multiplex PCR, while TCRdb's copy carries only in-frame clones and drops some. The data hold roughly 2.2 million clones, with 80% to 95% observed a single time. Sample: naive CD4+ T cells from PBMCs. The origin of the receptors is a man between 18 and 35 years old in good health. Some clones in this sample may be carry-over from other donors' samples. CDR3s include the opening cysteine and the closing phenylalanine or tryptophan. The D gene is left open where the match is weak. Some rows have no size entry. The others give once, few or many, or a class for an expanded clone.

v_gene: TRBV10-1; j_gene: TRBJ2-3; len: 12; d_gene: .; abundance: once; CDR3nt: TGCGCCAGCAGTGATGTGGGGGATACGCAGTATTTT; CDR3aa: CASSDVGDTQYF
v_gene: TRBV7-9; j_gene: TRBJ2-1; len: 14; d_gene: TRBD1; abundance: .; CDR3nt: TGTGCCAGCAGCTCCCCCGACAGGGGGAATGAGCAGTTCTTC; CDR3aa: CASSSPDRGNEQFF
v_gene: TRBV5-1; j_gene: TRBJ2-7; len: 15; d_gene: .; abundance: .; CDR3nt: TGCGCCAGCAGCCCGACTCCGGACAGAAGCTACGAGCAGTACTTC; CDR3aa: CASSPTPDRSYEQYF
v_gene: TRBV4-1; j_gene: TRBJ2-2; len: 19; d_gene: .; abundance: .; CDR3nt: TGCGCCAGCAGCCAGGCTTCAATTGTTGGCCTGGGGGGCACCGGGGAGCTGTTTTTT; CDR3aa: CASSQASIVGLGGTGELFF
v_gene: TRBV5-1; j_gene: TRBJ2-7; len: 15; d_gene: .; abundance: .; CDR3nt: TGCGCCAGCAGCGCCGACTCCCAAAGTGACTACGAGCAGTACTTC; CDR3aa: CASSADSQSDYEQYF
v_gene: TRBV15; j_gene: TRBJ2-3; len: 14; d_gene: .; abundance: .; CDR3nt: TGTGCCACCAGCAGGACTTGGGGGGCAGATACGCAGTATTTT; CDR3aa: CATSRTWGADTQYF
v_gene: TRBV4-2; j_gene: TRBJ2-1; len: 15; d_gene: .; abundance: .; CDR3nt: TGTGCCAGCAGCCTTAGGCTAGCTGTGTACAATGAGCAGTTCTTC; CDR3aa: CASSLRLAVYNEQFF
v_gene: TRBV4-1; j_gene: TRBJ2-7; len: 16; d_gene: .; abundance: .; CDR3nt: TGCGCCAGCAGCCAAGATTCAACAGGGCTCTCCTACGAGCAGTACTTC; CDR3aa: CASSQDSTGLSYEQYF
v_gene: TRBV29-1; j_gene: TRBJ2-1; len: 13; d_gene: TRBD2; abundance: .; CDR3nt: TGCAGCGCCGGGACTAGCGGCTACAATGAGCAGTTCTTC; CDR3aa: CSAGTSGYNEQFF
v_gene: TRBV15; j_gene: TRBJ2-7; len: 14; d_gene: .; abundance: .; CDR3nt: TGTGCCACCAGCCCGAGGACTACTGTAACCGAGCAGTACTTC; CDR3aa: CATSPRTTVTEQYF
v_gene: TRBV27; j_gene: TRBJ2-7; len: 15; d_gene: TRBD1; abundance: .; CDR3nt: TGTGCCAGCAGTAAGACAGGGGCCCTCCTCTACGAGCAGTACTTC; CDR3aa: CASSKTGALLYEQYF
v_gene: TRBV5-1; j_gene: TRBJ2-1; len: 16; d_gene: .; abundance: .; CDR3nt: TGCGCCAGCAGCTTGGAGGCGAGCAGCTCCTACAATGAGCAGTTCTTC; CDR3aa: CASSLEASSSYNEQFF
v_gene: TRBV18; j_gene: TRBJ1-4; len: 16; d_gene: .; abundance: .; CDR3nt: TGTGCCAGCTCACCACCGGGGGGACGAACTAATGAAAAACTGTTTTTT; CDR3aa: CASSPPGGRTNEKLFF
v_gene: TRBV29-1; j_gene: TRBJ1-1; len: 13; d_gene: .; abundance: .; CDR3nt: TGCAGCGCAGCCCTGGCGGGGGGCACTGAAGCTTTCTTT; CDR3aa: CSAALAGGTEAFF
v_gene: TRBV7-3; j_gene: TRBJ2-4; len: 14; d_gene: TRBD1; abundance: .; CDR3nt: TGTGCCAGCAGCTACCGACAGGGTTCAGACATTCAGTACTTC; CDR3aa: CASSYRQGSDIQYF
v_gene: TRBV29-1; j_gene: TRBJ2-5; len: 16; d_gene: TRBD2; abundance: .; CDR3nt: TGCAGCGTTACGAAAGGACTAGCGGGAGGTAAAGAGACCCAGTACTTC; CDR3aa: CSVTKGLAGGKETQYF
v_gene: TRBV21-1; j_gene: TRBJ1-5; len: 16; d_gene: .; abundance: .; CDR3nt: TGTGCCAGCAGCAAAATGGGACAGAATAGCAATCAGCCCCAGCATTTT; CDR3aa: CASSKMGQNSNQPQHF
v_gene: TRBV7-2; j_gene: TRBJ2-1; len: 17; d_gene: .; abundance: few; CDR3nt: TGTGCCAGCAGCTCCGTTGGCGGGAAAAGCTCCTACAATGAGCAGTTCTTC; CDR3aa: CASSSVGGKSSYNEQFF
v_gene: TRBV5-1; j_gene: TRBJ2-2; len: 15; d_gene: .; abundance: once; CDR3nt: TGCGCCAGCAGCCCGGCTGGCCGAGGGACCGGGGAGCTGTTTTTT; CDR3aa: CASSPAGRGTGELFF
v_gene: TRBV5-6; j_gene: TRBJ2-1; len: 18; d_gene: .; abundance: .; CDR3nt: TGTGCCAGCAGCTTGCTATCGGTTAGCGGAAATGCCTACAATGAGCAGTTCTTC; CDR3aa: CASSLLSVSGNAYNEQFF
v_gene: TRBV5-1; j_gene: TRBJ2-7; len: 15; d_gene: .; abundance: .; CDR3nt: TGCGCCAGCAGCTTGGGGGACTTTTTCTCCTACGAGCAGTACTTC; CDR3aa: CASSLGDFFSYEQYF
v_gene: TRBV5-5; j_gene: TRBJ1-4; len: 16; d_gene: .; abundance: .; CDR3nt: TGTGCCAGCAGCCAGAACCCTATCCTAACTAATGAAAAACTGTTTTTT; CDR3aa: CASSQNPILTNEKLFF
v_gene: TRBV27; j_gene: TRBJ1-5; len: 17; d_gene: TRBD1; abundance: .; CDR3nt: TGTGCCAGCAGTCGCCTAACCGGGACAGGGAACAATCAGCCCCAGCATTTT; CDR3aa: CASSRLTGTGNNQPQHF
v_gene: TRBV29-1; j_gene: TRBJ1-5; len: 13; d_gene: .; abundance: few; CDR3nt: TGCAGCGTTGAAGTTGGGTTCAATCAGCCCCAGCATTTT; CDR3aa: CSVEVGFNQPQHF
v_gene: TRBV28; j_gene: TRBJ1-2; len: 15; d_gene: TRBD1; abundance: .; CDR3nt: TGTGCCAGCAGTCAGAGTACAGGGGGCGCCCGAGGCTACACCTTC; CDR3aa: CASSQSTGGARGYTF
v_gene: TRBV4-3; j_gene: TRBJ2-3; len: 13; d_gene: .; abundance: .; CDR3nt: TGCGCCAGCAGCCAACCCGGGACAGATACGCAGTATTTT; CDR3aa: CASSQPGTDTQYF
v_gene: TRBV5-1; j_gene: TRBJ2-1; len: 15; d_gene: TRBD2; abundance: once; CDR3nt: TGCGCCAGCAGCTTGCAAGGGACTAGCAATAATGAGCAGTTCTTC; CDR3aa: CASSLQGTSNNEQFF
v_gene: TRBV7-9; j_gene: TRBJ1-5; len: 14; d_gene: TRBD1; abundance: few; CDR3nt: TGTGCCAGCAGCGCGACAGGGGGCAATCAGCCCCAGCATTTT; CDR3aa: CASSATGGNQPQHF
v_gene: TRBV29-1; j_gene: TRBJ2-5; len: 10; d_gene: .; abundance: .; CDR3nt: TGCAGCGGTTTCGAAGAGACCCAGTACTTC; CDR3aa: CSGFEETQYF
v_gene: TRBV4-1; j_gene: TRBJ1-2; len: 17; d_gene: TRBD1; abundance: .; CDR3nt: TGCGCCAGCAGCCCTCTGTCAGGACAGGGGCGGGTCTATGGCTACACCTTC; CDR3aa: CASSPLSGQGRVYGYTF
v_gene: TRBV4-2; j_gene: TRBJ1-2; len: 15; d_gene: .; abundance: .; CDR3nt: TGTGCCAGCAGCCCCAATCTAGACAGGAACTATGGCTACACCTTC; CDR3aa: CASSPNLDRNYGYTF
v_gene: TRBV19; j_gene: TRBJ1-2; len: 12; d_gene: .; abundance: .; CDR3nt: TGTGCCAGTAGCGGCATAAACTATGGCTACACCTTC; CDR3aa: CASSGINYGYTF
v_gene: TRBV7-2; j_gene: TRBJ1-1; len: 14; d_gene: .; abundance: .; CDR3nt: TGTGCCAGCAGCGGGCGTGGGGGTGGGACTGAAGCTTTCTTT; CDR3aa: CASSGRGGGTEAFF
v_gene: TRBV5-1; j_gene: TRBJ1-2; len: 14; d_gene: TRBD1; abundance: once; CDR3nt: TGCGCCAGCAGCCCGGGACAGGGGGCGTGGGGCTACACCTTC; CDR3aa: CASSPGQGAWGYTF
v_gene: TRBV6-6; j_gene: TRBJ2-7; len: 15; d_gene: .; abundance: .; CDR3nt: TGTGCCAGCAGTTACACGGGGGCTGGGAGGTACGAGCAGTACTTC; CDR3aa: CASSYTGAGRYEQYF
v_gene: TRBV7-8; j_gene: TRBJ2-1; len: 19; d_gene: TRBD2; abundance: .; CDR3nt: TGTGCCAGCAGCTTAGCTAGCGGGAGGGCACTCAGTATTACCGATGAGCAGTTCTTC; CDR3aa: CASSLASGRALSITDEQFF
v_gene: TRBV6-1; j_gene: TRBJ1-1; len: 15; d_gene: .; abundance: .; CDR3nt: TGTGCCAGCAGTGAAGCCTTAGGGACGGGCACTGAAGCTTTCTTT; CDR3aa: CASSEALGTGTEAFF
v_gene: TRBV7-2; j_gene: TRBJ2-7; len: 13; d_gene: .; abundance: once; CDR3nt: TGTGCCAGCAGCTTAGGAGGAGGCTACGAGCAGTACTTC; CDR3aa: CASSLGGGYEQYF
v_gene: TRBV5-1; j_gene: TRBJ1-3; len: 14; d_gene: .; abundance: once; CDR3nt: TGCGCCAGCAGCTTGGCTGGGGTTGGAAACACCATATATTTT; CDR3aa: CASSLAGVGNTIYF